The present TCR beta chain was sequenced within a study of blood T cells in healthy people across ages. This clonotype has just a few counts. Its antigen is as yet unknown. Next came a second PCR, run for roughly 6 to 11 cycles, which used a sample-barcoded 5' primer along with a J-beta primer mix. Any given sample supplied a minimum of 2.5 million CDR3-containing paired-end reads. TCRdb processed the 5' RACE reads anew with MiXCR; each CDR3 protein has one entry. This sample has around 650,000 distinct CDR3 sequences, with about 43% found just once. Peripheral blood samples of 9 to 10 milliliters were drawn from each donor. Each sample yielded at least 6 million isolated PBMCs. The CDR3 covers 12 residues. V was cut by 3 bases and J by 3 bases, with 9 bases left in between. In germline, CDR1 is DFQATT, CDR2 SNEGSKA (reference sequence). Study outcomes and limitations: Per-million-T-cell TCR beta diversity fell roughly linearly with age.

This sequence originates from a man at least 80 years old in good health. Sequenced input: blood. The chain is built from TRBV20-1 and TRBJ2-7; weak D call: TRBD1 (6 bases). Written as DNA, the CDR3 is TGCAGTGCTAGCGGACAGAACTACGAGCAGTACTTC. This codes for CSASGQNYEQYF.